This T cell receptor (beta chain) stems from a study of blood T cell repertoires in COVID-19 (dated by TCRdb to the early 2020s). Background for the entire study: Samples from collaborators originated in the United States, Italy and Spain and spanned both the acute and convalescent phases of COVID-19. The samples were drawn from the first 160 participants of the ongoing ImmuneRACE study and from 1,254 subjects provided by 6 global collaborators. Subjects who had been exposed to COVID-19, were actively infected with it, or had recovered from it provided the deeply sampled blood TCRbeta repertoires that made up the dataset. The repertoires were released in a freely available public database meant as a resource for research on the immune response to SARS-CoV-2. Nearly every sample came with metadata listing a de-identified subject ID, COVID-19 status, age in years and sex. Where HLA class I and class II types were available, the types were taken from metadata supplied by the sample provider, not from assay-based typing. The material from the prospective study consisted of cDNA or gDNA derived from T cells, B-cell-depleted T cells, or PBMCs.

TCRbeta CDR3 regions were amplified from genomic DNA using the immunoSEQ Assay, a bias-controlled multiplex PCR. On the study's bioinformatics: Within the assay, amplification of reference gene primers was used to estimate how many nucleated cells each sample contained. To quantify the absolute abundance of each unique TCRbeta CDR3 rearrangement, sequence reads were collapsed and filtered. For each sample, productive Simpson clonality was calculated by taking the square root of Simpson's diversity index across productive rearrangements. Imported from immuneACCESS, the table was reduced by TCRdb to in-frame sequences with V and J called. These copies leave out some clones; in studies compared against another copy, an unresolved V gene accounts for under half, and the cause of the remainder is not known. Clone size and the V and J calls come from that table; the DNA yielded D and trimming. The sample records approximately 200,000 clones, 85% to 90% of which are singletons. Together, the top ten hold roughly 3.7% of the sample.

Its CDR3 holds 13 amino acids, cysteine through phenylalanine. The only DNA kept is the CDR3, 39 bases in frame from the first base. Deletion took 0 bases off V and 7 bases off J, with a span of 8 bases between the germline ends. For CDR1 and CDR2, the germline V gene lists SGHTS and YDEGEE. In the prospective study, participants were 18 to 89 years old, resided in approximately 25 geographic areas of the United States, and were enrolled through a virtual design. Cohort assignment in the prospective study relied on participant-reported clinical history from a screening survey and a study questionnaire. Each participant in the prospective study had whole blood, serum and a nasopharyngeal or oropharyngeal swab collected by mobile phlebotomists. Over a 2-month period, participants in the prospective study had the option of providing additional blood draws and questionnaires. Prospective study blood samples were shipped either frozen or at room temperature before DNA extraction.

As to this clone: Its recognized antigen is unknown. No much larger clone is present one base from it, and per-base qualities are unavailable.

Paper-wide results and their limitations: The quantity of clinical and demographic metadata differed by source and by participant and was supplied without curation.

This sequence uses TRBV5-8 and TRBJ1-5; 5 matching bases give a weak D call of TRBD1. This TCR derives from a woman aged 18-29 years in a cohort exposed to, infected with or recovered from COVID-19 (not recorded which). The sequencing sample was made of PBMCs or T cells enriched from blood (not recorded which). The DNA sequence reads TGTGCCAGCAGCTTGGGGGGGGAGCAGCCCCAGCATTTT. Its product reads: CASSLGGEQPQHF. Supplemented by the reference TRBV5-8 and TRBJ1-5 proteins around the CDR3, the complete variable domain is EAGVTQSPTHLIKTRGQQATLRCSPISGHTSVYWYQQALGLGLQFLLWYDEGEERNRGNFPPRFSGRQFPNYSSELNVNALELEDSALYLCASSLGGEQPQHFGDGTRLSIL.